This TCR beta chain was found in a study of CD8 T cells in Susac syndrome. An amount of RNA that ranged from 0.5 to 1 ug was reverse transcribed with random hexamers. MiXCR was run by TCRdb on the immunoSEQ multiplex PCR reads, yielding one entry per CDR3 protein. The data contain approximately 160,000 distinct CDR3 sequences, just over 90% of them seen just once; the ten biggest clones take up 0.13%. Negative isolation was applied to CD8+ and CD4+ T cells, and FACS enrichment was applied to TEMRA cells. The CDR3 sequence is 13 residues long. The V and J ends lost 3 bases and 5 bases respectively, with 9 bases between them. Germline V gene lookup returns CDR1 KGHDR and CDR2 SFDVKD. This clonotype is a singleton in its sample.

The chain joins TRBV24-1 to TRBJ2-5; D call uncertain. The receptor comes from a human donor in good health. Sequenced sample: CD4+ T cells from PBMCs. The CDR3 nucleotides are TGTGCCACCAGTGATCCTCCCCGGGAGACCCAGTACTTC. Translating gives CATSDPPRETQYF.